This T cell receptor (beta chain) was documented in a study of shared clonotypes between healthy human individuals. Study-level background: The donor group consisted of two women and three men, aged 18 to 49. Study-level points and caveats: Larger estimated richness was generally recorded for naive subsets relative to memory subsets.

TCRdb keeps only in-frame clones here, not all; method: immunoSEQ multiplex PCR. The sample records about 2.3 million clones, 80% to 95% being singletons. The CDR3 length is 13 residues. The V gene lost 1 base and the J gene lost 2 bases, with 5 bases spanning the gap. The V gene's germline CDR1 is SGHNT and CDR2 YENEEA. Comment on this clone: Its antigen remains unknown. This specimen includes other DNA sequences encoding the same CDR3.

All donors were Caucasian adults living in Nashville, Tennessee. The receptor comes from a man between 18 and 29 years old in good health. Some clones in this sample may be carry-over from other donors' samples. The sample taken for sequencing was naive CD4+ T cells from PBMCs. Subset in this sample: CD45RA+ positively selected. V and J are TRBV11-3 and TRBJ1-1; D is undetermined. The CDR3 region has the DNA TGTGCCAGCAGCTTAGGTGTCAACACTGAAGCTTTCTTT. Protein: CASSLGVNTEAFF.